Following are 27 T cell receptor beta chains from one sample sequenced in a study of blood T cell repertoires in COVID-19. Here immunoSEQ multiplex PCR was the method, and the copy in TCRdb shows in-frame clones only, minus some. The table shows 75,000 to 100,000 clones, with roughly 85% occurring only once. Sample: peripheral blood. The origin of the receptors is a man between 65 and 80 years old with acute or convalescent COVID-19.

The CDR3 sequence: CASSGDSSSGNTIYF. The CDR3 coding sequence is TGTGCCAGCAGTGGCGACAGTAGCTCTGGAAACACCATATATTTT. The chain is built from TRBV2 and TRBJ1-3, with D maybe TRBD1 (5 bases). Germline V gene sequence: CDR1 SNHLY, CDR2 FYNNEI. This CDR3 spans 15 amino acids. V lost 4 bases and J lost 0, with 10 bases in between.

J is TRBJ1-2 and V is TRBV9, with 10 bases fitting TRBD1. The germline V gene encodes CDR1 SGDLS and CDR2 YYNGEE. The CDR3 has 12 residues. The V and J ends lost 3 bases and 14 bases, in that order; junction bases with no gene match: 7. CDR3 sequence: CASSGTGGRETF. CDR3 sequence (DNA): TGTGCCAGCAGCGGGACAGGGGGAAGGGAGACCTTC.

This clone was seen only once. The chain uses TRBV5-1 and TRBJ2-7, with 8 positions matching TRBD1. J was trimmed by 0 bases and V by 5 bases; bases with no gene match: 1. The CDR3 spans 13 residues. The germline CDR1 and CDR2 sequences are SGHRS and YFSETQ. The DNA of the CDR3 is TGCGCCAGCAGTACAGGGGGCTCCTACGAGCAGTACTTC. Translated, it gives CASSTGGSYEQYF.

This rearrangement joins TRBV6-1 to TRBJ2-2, with D possibly matching TRBD2 (7 bases). Trimming shortened V by 0 bases and J by 6 bases, and 11 bases separated the two germline ends. The V gene's germline CDR1 is MNHNS and CDR2 SASEGT. The CDR3 covers 15 residues. CDR3 region: CASSEARGGAGELFF. The DNA for the CDR3 is TGTGCCAGCAGTGAAGCTCGAGGGGGGGCCGGGGAGCTGTTTTTT.

The chain uses TRBV5-1 and TRBJ2-2; 8 bases are a match to TRBD2. V lost 2 bases, J lost 2 bases, and 2 bases stayed unmatched. The CDR3 extends over 15 amino acids. The V gene's germline CDR1 is SGHRS and CDR2 YFSETQ. The CDR3 loop is CASSFSGVNTGELFF. DNA of the CDR3: TGCGCCAGCAGCTTTAGCGGGGTAAACACCGGGGAGCTGTTTTTT.

The V gene is TRBV28, the J gene TRBJ1-2, with 7 positions matching TRBD1. The V gene's germline CDR1 is MDHEN and CDR2 SYDVKM. CDR3 size: 16 residues. The V and J ends lost 4 bases and 7 bases, in that order; junction bases with no gene match: 15. The chain's CDR3 is CASSSHDRQGLFGYTF. The CDR3 bases are TGTGCCAGCAGTTCCCATGACAGACAGGGATTATTTGGCTACACCTTC.

The chain links TRBV7-2 to TRBJ2-5; D possibly corresponds to TRBD1 (6 bases). Per germline, CDR1 SGHTA and CDR2 FQGNSA. The CDR3 consists of 15 residues. V was cut by 1 base and J by 4 bases, with 13 bases left in between. Here the CDR3 DNA reads TGTGCCAGCAGCTTAGTGATCGGCAGGGGAGAGACCCAGTACTTC. Its translation: CASSLVIGRGETQYF. Full variable domain (rest looked up from reference TRBV7-2 and TRBJ2-5): GAGVSQSPSNKVTEKGKDVELRCDPISGHTALYWYRQSLGQGLEFLIYFQGNSAPDKSGLPSDRFSAERTGGSVSTLTIQRTQQEDSAVYLCASSLVIGRGETQYFGPGTRLLVL.

The chain carries TRBV27 and TRBJ2-7, with TRBD2 matching 8 bases. This CDR3 region has 14 residues. Germline CDR1 MNHEY, CDR2 SMNVEV (reference sequence). With 5 bases clipped from V and 4 bases from J, the junction kept 7 bases outside the gene matches. The CDR3 loop is CASSLRGGTYEQYV. The CDR3 DNA reads TGTGCCAGCAGTCTTCGCGGGGGGACTTACGAGCAGTACGTC.

This clone was found once. The chain recombines TRBV7-2 with TRBJ1-2; D perhaps matches TRBD1 (6 bases). This CDR3 is 13 amino acids long. Germline assignment: CDR1 SGHTA and CDR2 FQGNSA. The germline V and J ends were trimmed by 1 base and 7 bases, with 10 bases remaining between them. Here the CDR3 reads CASSLVQGSGYTF. The CDR3 DNA sequence: TGTGCCAGCAGCTTAGTTCAGGGGAGTGGCTACACCTTC.

This clone was observed a handful of times. This CDR3 is CASSRSVGEKLFF. The CDR3 region has the DNA TGCGCCAGCAGCAGGAGCGTCGGTGAAAAACTGTTTTTT. This chain links TRBV5-1 with TRBJ1-4; D unclear. The length of the CDR3 is 13 residues. With 4 bases removed from V and 7 bases from J, the gap between germline ends came to 11 bases. Germline values: CDR1 SGHRS, CDR2 YFSETQ.

The V gene is TRBV3-1 (or the pseudogene TRBV3-2), the J gene TRBJ1-5; possibly TRBD1 for D (5 bases). CDR1 is LGHDT and CDR2 is YNNKEL in the germline V gene (reference sequence). The CDR3 is 15 amino acids. V dropped 3 bases and J dropped 1 base, with 10 bases sitting between them. The CDR3 spells CASSHQGLSNQPQHF. CDR3 DNA: TGTGCCAGCAGCCATCAGGGATTGAGCAATCAGCCCCAGCATTTT.

This clone was observed once. This CDR3 is also generated by other DNA sequences in the sample. The chain has TRBV2 and TRBJ2-1, with 7 bases aligning to TRBD2. This CDR3 has 15 amino acids. Germline CDR1 and CDR2: SNHLY and FYNNEI. V was pared by 4 bases and J by 0 bases, with 3 bases of the junction left unmatched. The CDR3 DNA follows: TGTGCCAGCAGTGCTGGCGGGGGCTCCTACAATGAGCAGTTCTTC. Protein product: CASSAGGGSYNEQFF.

The rearrangement uses TRBV9 and TRBJ1-1; 7 bases match TRBD1. This CDR3 is built from 15 residues. V lost 3 bases, J lost 1 base, and 6 bases stayed unmatched. Germline V gene sequence: CDR1 SGDLS, CDR2 YYNGEE. The CDR3 bases are TGTGCCAGCAGCGCGACCGGGACAGCGAACACTGAAGCTTTCTTT. Translation gives CASSATGTANTEAFF.

This CDR3 is CASSYPGQRTYEQYV. The CDR3 nucleotides are TGTGCCAGCAGTTACCCGGGACAGAGAACCTACGAGCAGTACGTC. The rearrangement uses TRBV6-5 and TRBJ2-7; TRBD1 aligns across 7 bases. This CDR3 region has 15 residues. V trimming: 2 bases; J trimming: 2 bases; junction bases outside the gene matches: 6. The germline gives CDR1 MNHEY, CDR2 SVGAGI.

This rearrangement joins TRBV24-1 to TRBJ2-6, with 8 bases fitting TRBD1. CDR1 and CDR2 from the germline V gene are KGHDR and SFDVKD. The V gene end was trimmed by 4 bases and the J gene end by 2 bases; junction bases not matched to a gene: 6. This CDR3 has 17 residues. The CDR3 reads CATSETQGAPGANVLTF. CDR3 in DNA: TGTGCCACCAGTGAAACCCAGGGGGCCCCTGGGGCCAACGTCCTGACTTTC.

This chain uses TRBV11-2 with TRBJ1-1; D is unclear. V lost 5 bases and J 4 bases, leaving 14 bases between the germline ends. The CDR3 sequence is 14 residues long. CDR1 and CDR2 (germline): SGHAT, FQNNGV. The CDR3 nucleotides are TGTGCCAGCAGCGCGCAGACCTCGGGCACTGAAGCTTTCTTT. Amino acids: CASSAQTSGTEAFF.

The rearrangement links TRBV10-3 to TRBJ2-7; 8 bases are shared with TRBD1. CDR1 ENHRY and CDR2 SYGVKD come from the germline V gene. V was clipped by 6 bases and J by 3 bases; unmatched bases: 7. The CDR3 spans 14 residues. CDR3 residues: CAIRTDRADYEQYF. In DNA, the CDR3 is TGTGCCATCAGGACGGACAGGGCGGACTACGAGCAGTACTTC.

This clone is deemed medium-sized (0.01 to 0.1%). This chain uses TRBV28 with TRBJ2-7, with D hard to call. From germline, CDR1 is MDHEN and CDR2 SYDVKM. This CDR3 is built from 13 residues. Trimming removed 5 bases at V and 7 bases at J, with 15 bases between. For the CDR3, the DNA is TGTGCCAGCAGTCGTCCCTATACGATGGAGCAGTACTTC. The encoded protein is CASSRPYTMEQYF.

The V gene is TRBV29-1, the J gene TRBJ1-6, with TRBD1 matching over 8 bases. The CDR3 has 13 amino acids. The germline V gene encodes CDR1 SQVTM and CDR2 ANQGSEA. Trimming at V came to 5 bases and at J to 8 bases, leaving 5 bases not matched to a gene. The CDR3, as DNA: TGCAGCGTTAAGGAACAGGGGGATTCACCCCTCCACTTT. This encodes CSVKEQGDSPLHF. The full variable domain, completed using reference TRBV29-1 and TRBJ1-6, is SAVISQKPSRDICQRGTSLTIQCQVDSQVTMMFWYRQQPGQSLTLIATANQGSEATYESGFVIDKFPISRPNLTFSTLTVSNMSPEDSSIYLCSVKEQGDSPLHFGNGTRLTVT.

This chain joins TRBV11-1 and TRBJ2-3; 12 bases line up with TRBD2. Germline CDR1 and CDR2: SGHAT and FQDESV (reference sequence). The CDR3 consists of 16 residues. J lost 3 bases, V lost 5 bases, and 6 bases had no gene match. The CDR3, as DNA: TGTGCCAGCAGCACCCGGACTAGCGGGGTAACAGATACGCAGTATTTT. This translates into CASSTRTSGVTDTQYF.

J is TRBJ1-4 and V is TRBV19; D is possibly TRBD1 (6 bases). Germline V CDR1 and CDR2: LNHDA, SQIVND (reference sequence). Trimming left V 5 bases short and J 5 bases short, with 15 bases between. The CDR3 covers 15 residues. The DNA for the CDR3 is TGTGCCAGTAGTGCACAGGGATGGGGGAATGAAAAACTGTTTTTT. The encoded protein is CASSAQGWGNEKLFF.

This clone has just a few counts. The V and J genes are TRBV4-1 and TRBJ1-5, with D possibly TRBD1 on 5 matching bases. Trimming pared 3 bases from V and 4 bases from J, leaving 16 bases between. Germline V gene data show CDR1 as MGHRA and CDR2 as YSYEKL. The CDR3 is 16 residues long. For the CDR3, the DNA is TGCGCCAGCAGCCAGACCATACTTCGGGGGAATCAGCCCCAGCATTTT. Protein sequence: CASSQTILRGNQPQHF.

This chain joins TRBV12-3 or TRBV12-4 and TRBJ2-3; D gene unclear. The CDR3 has 13 amino acids. V dropped 0 bases and J dropped 3 bases, with 4 bases sitting between them. The CDR3 DNA follows: TGTGCCAGCAGTTTAGCGCGGACAGATACGCAGTATTTT. Its protein is CASSLARTDTQYF.

The chain carries TRBV6-5 and TRBJ1-1, with no clear D. Trimming cost V 6 bases and J 3 bases, with 8 bases left between them. This CDR3 has 12 residues. From germline, CDR1 is MNHEY and CDR2 SVGAGI. The CDR3 nucleotides are TGTGCCAGCAGGGGAGGGTACACTGAAGCTTTCTTT. Its protein product is CASRGGYTEAFF.

The chain recombines TRBV6-5 with TRBJ2-3, with 9 bases identical to TRBD2. Unmatched junction bases numbered 6, after V lost 6 bases and J lost 2 bases. CDR3 size: 15 residues. CDR1 is MNHEY and CDR2 is SVGAGI in the germline V gene. Written as DNA, the CDR3 is TGTGCCAGCAGCAGACTAGCGGCTGCCACAGATACGCAGTATTTT. Translation: CASSRLAAATDTQYF.

This chain links TRBV6-5 with TRBJ1-1; 11 bases map to TRBD1. Germline CDR1 is MNHEY and CDR2 is SVGAGI. The V and J ends lost 6 bases and 4 bases, in that order; junction bases with no gene match: 4. This CDR3 spans 14 amino acids. The DNA of the CDR3 is TGTGCCAGCAGGGACAGGGGGCTAACCACTGAAGCTTTCTTT. It encodes CASRDRGLTTEAFF.

The chain is built from TRBV25-1 and TRBJ2-2, with a possible D match to TRBD1 (6 bases). V was trimmed by 5 bases and J by 7 bases, leaving 14 bases between them. Germline CDR1 MGHDK, CDR2 SYGVNS. The length of the CDR3 is 14 residues. The CDR3 loop is CASSKQGFGGELFF. The DNA for the CDR3 is TGTGCCAGCAGTAAACAGGGTTTCGGCGGGGAGCTGTTTTTT.